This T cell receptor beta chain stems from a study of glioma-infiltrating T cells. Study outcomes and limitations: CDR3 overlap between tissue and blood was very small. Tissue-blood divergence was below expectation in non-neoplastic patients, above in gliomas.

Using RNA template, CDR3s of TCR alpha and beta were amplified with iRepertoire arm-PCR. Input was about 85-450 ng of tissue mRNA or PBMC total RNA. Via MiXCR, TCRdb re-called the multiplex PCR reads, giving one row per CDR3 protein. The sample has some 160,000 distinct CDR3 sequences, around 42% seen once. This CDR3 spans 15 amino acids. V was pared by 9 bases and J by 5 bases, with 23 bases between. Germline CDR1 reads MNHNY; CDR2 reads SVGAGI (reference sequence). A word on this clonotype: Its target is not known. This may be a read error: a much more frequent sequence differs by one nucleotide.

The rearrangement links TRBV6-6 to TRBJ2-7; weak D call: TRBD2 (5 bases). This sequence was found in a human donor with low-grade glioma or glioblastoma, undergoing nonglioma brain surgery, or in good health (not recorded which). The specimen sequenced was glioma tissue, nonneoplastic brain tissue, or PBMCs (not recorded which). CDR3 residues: CARRGSGRNHHEQYF. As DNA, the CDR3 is TGTGCCAGAAGAGGGAGTGGACGGAACCACCACGAGCAGTACTTC.